These T cell receptor beta chains were read from a single sample in a study of Ad26.COV2.S vaccination and SARS-CoV-2 variants. The protocol was immunoSEQ multiplex PCR, while the TCRdb copy is restricted to in-frame clones and leaves out a portion. The table records approximately 410,000 clones, around 92% of them present only once. This sample comprised peripheral blood, obtained in a trial of Ad26.COV2.S vaccine versus placebo. The origin of the receptors is a person aged 18 to 65 who received the Ad26.COV2.S COVID-19 vaccine or a placebo. Both conserved end residues are part of each CDR3. Each record gives: clone size, D gene, V gene, J gene, CDR3 DNA, CDR3 protein. A D gene is named only where the DNA matches it firmly. Part of the rows lack a size; the others show once, few, many or a class for expanded clones.

abundance: -; d_gene: -; v_gene: TRBV4-1; j_gene: TRBJ2-5; CDR3nt: TGCGCCAGCAGCCCGTGGGACAAAGAGACCCAGTACTTC; CDR3aa: CASSPWDKETQYF
abundance: -; d_gene: -; v_gene: TRBV7-8; j_gene: TRBJ2-7; CDR3nt: TGTGCCAGCAGCCCCTATGGTACTGGCGAGCAGTACTTC; CDR3aa: CASSPYGTGEQYF
abundance: -; d_gene: -; v_gene: TRBV19; j_gene: TRBJ2-7; CDR3nt: TGTGCCAGTAATAGCAGCCAGCTTTTATTCAAGCAGTACTTC; CDR3aa: CASNSSQLLFKQYF
abundance: -; d_gene: -; v_gene: TRBV4-3; j_gene: TRBJ2-2; CDR3nt: TGCGCCAGCAGCCAAGAGAGGCAGACCGGGGAGCTGTTTTTT; CDR3aa: CASSQERQTGELFF
abundance: -; d_gene: -; v_gene: TRBV15; j_gene: TRBJ1-2; CDR3nt: TGTGCCACCAGCAGTCTCTTTACCCAAAACTATGGCTACACCTTC; CDR3aa: CATSSLFTQNYGYTF
abundance: -; d_gene: -; v_gene: TRBV18; j_gene: TRBJ2-1; CDR3nt: TGTGCCAGCTCACCGACAGGTGGGAATGAGCAGTTCTTC; CDR3aa: CASSPTGGNEQFF
abundance: -; d_gene: TRBD2; v_gene: TRBV7-6; j_gene: TRBJ2-2; CDR3nt: TGTGCCAGCAGCCCGAGACTAGCGGGGGGGGCGAACACCGGGGAGCTGTTTTTT; CDR3aa: CASSPRLAGGANTGELFF
abundance: -; d_gene: -; v_gene: TRBV15; j_gene: TRBJ1-5; CDR3nt: TGTGCCACCAGCAGAGACCCTCGTAGCAATCAGCCCCAGCATTTT; CDR3aa: CATSRDPRSNQPQHF
abundance: -; d_gene: -; v_gene: TRBV5-5; j_gene: TRBJ2-2; CDR3nt: TGTGCCAGCAGCTTGGGCACCACCGGGGAGCTGTTTTTT; CDR3aa: CASSLGTTGELFF
abundance: -; d_gene: -; v_gene: TRBV28; j_gene: TRBJ1-2; CDR3nt: TGTGCCAGCAGCGCCCTTAACTATGGCTACACCTTC; CDR3aa: CASSALNYGYTF
abundance: -; d_gene: -; v_gene: TRBV28; j_gene: TRBJ1-2; CDR3nt: TGTGCCAGCAGTTTACTACAGGGCGGATATGGCTACACCTTC; CDR3aa: CASSLLQGGYGYTF
abundance: -; d_gene: -; v_gene: TRBV4-3; j_gene: TRBJ2-5; CDR3nt: TGCGCCAGCAGCCAAGCGCTGCCGCCCAAAGAGACCCAGTACTTC; CDR3aa: CASSQALPPKETQYF
abundance: few; d_gene: TRBD2; v_gene: TRBV18; j_gene: TRBJ2-1; CDR3nt: TGTGCCAGCTCACCATCGGGGGGGGGCTACAATGAGCAGTTCTTC; CDR3aa: CASSPSGGGYNEQFF
abundance: -; d_gene: -; v_gene: TRBV27; j_gene: TRBJ1-5; CDR3nt: TGTGCCAGCAGTTTTCCGGGTCAGCCCCAGCATTTT; CDR3aa: CASSFPGQPQHF
abundance: -; d_gene: -; v_gene: TRBV2; j_gene: TRBJ1-1; CDR3nt: TGTGCCAGCAGTGGAGTGTTGGTCGGGGGGTTCCACACTGAAGCTTTCTTT; CDR3aa: CASSGVLVGGFHTEAFF
abundance: -; d_gene: -; v_gene: TRBV5-1; j_gene: TRBJ2-1; CDR3nt: TGCGCCAGCCAGAGATCGGGGGCCTCCTACAATGAGCAGTTCTTC; CDR3aa: CASQRSGASYNEQFF
abundance: -; d_gene: -; v_gene: TRBV7-2; j_gene: TRBJ2-7; CDR3nt: TGTGCCAGCAGCTTAGACAGGGTAGTTAGGGGCGAGCAGTACTTC; CDR3aa: CASSLDRVVRGEQYF
abundance: once; d_gene: -; v_gene: TRBV2; j_gene: TRBJ2-7; CDR3nt: TGTGCCAGCACAACGACTAGGCGGGGATACGAGCAGTACTTC; CDR3aa: CASTTTRRGYEQYF
abundance: -; d_gene: TRBD1; v_gene: TRBV7-8; j_gene: TRBJ2-7; CDR3nt: TGTGCCAGCAGCATCCCCCGGGGGACAGGGGGCACTCTACGATCCTACGAGCAGTACTTC; CDR3aa: CASSIPRGTGGTLRSYEQYF
abundance: -; d_gene: TRBD2; v_gene: TRBV2; j_gene: TRBJ2-3; CDR3nt: TGTGCCAGCAGTAAAGGACTAGCGGGGCATACGCAGTATTTT; CDR3aa: CASSKGLAGHTQYF
abundance: -; d_gene: -; v_gene: TRBV11-2; j_gene: TRBJ2-5; CDR3nt: TGTGCCAGCAGCTTACCTACCGCACGTCGCCTCCAAGAGACCCAGTACTTC; CDR3aa: CASSLPTARRLQETQYF
abundance: -; d_gene: -; v_gene: TRBV2; j_gene: TRBJ2-1; CDR3nt: TGTGCCAGCAGTGACCGGGATCGGGACTATGAGCAGTTCTTC; CDR3aa: CASSDRDRDYEQFF
abundance: -; d_gene: -; v_gene: TRBV7-2; j_gene: TRBJ2-3; CDR3nt: TGTGCCAGCTCCGCTGGAGAAACGCAGTATTTT; CDR3aa: CASSAGETQYF
abundance: -; d_gene: TRBD2; v_gene: TRBV5-1; j_gene: TRBJ2-5; CDR3nt: TGCGCCAGCAGCTTGACTTCTAGCGGGGGCCAAGAGACCCAGTACTTC; CDR3aa: CASSLTSSGGQETQYF
abundance: -; d_gene: TRBD1; v_gene: TRBV7-2; j_gene: TRBJ2-7; CDR3nt: TGTGCCAGCAGCTTAGTTACAGGGGAAATCTACGAGCAGTACTTC; CDR3aa: CASSLVTGEIYEQYF
abundance: -; d_gene: -; v_gene: TRBV5-4; j_gene: TRBJ2-5; CDR3nt: TGTGCCAGCAGCTTACCGGTCGGGGAGACCCAGTACTTC; CDR3aa: CASSLPVGETQYF
abundance: -; d_gene: TRBD1; v_gene: TRBV5-1; j_gene: TRBJ1-2; CDR3nt: TGCGCCAGCAGCCCGTTCAAGACAGGGGCCTTTGGCTATGGCTACACCTTC; CDR3aa: CASSPFKTGAFGYGYTF
abundance: -; d_gene: -; v_gene: TRBV6-5; j_gene: TRBJ1-1; CDR3nt: TGTGCCAGCAGTTACGGACCAGGGCGGAACACTGAAGCTTTCTTT; CDR3aa: CASSYGPGRNTEAFF
abundance: -; d_gene: -; v_gene: TRBV19; j_gene: TRBJ1-2; CDR3nt: TGTGCCTGCCTGGCAAACAAAAACTATGGCTACACCTTC; CDR3aa: CACLANKNYGYTF
abundance: -; d_gene: -; v_gene: TRBV6-5; j_gene: TRBJ1-5; CDR3nt: TGTGCCAGCAGGGGACAACGTTATCAGCCCCAGCATTTT; CDR3aa: CASRGQRYQPQHF
abundance: -; d_gene: TRBD1; v_gene: TRBV27; j_gene: TRBJ2-3; CDR3nt: TGTGCCAGCAGCCTTCAGACAGGGACAGATACGCAGTATTTT; CDR3aa: CASSLQTGTDTQYF
abundance: once; d_gene: TRBD1; v_gene: TRBV27; j_gene: TRBJ2-5; CDR3nt: TGTGCCAGCAGTTCTGGACAGGGTCGAGGGACCCAGTACTTC; CDR3aa: CASSSGQGRGTQYF
abundance: -; d_gene: TRBD2; v_gene: TRBV30; j_gene: TRBJ2-7; CDR3nt: TGTGCCTGGAGTGTAAAGCCCGGGACTAGCGGGGGGCCCCCCTACGAGCAGTACTTC; CDR3aa: CAWSVKPGTSGGPPYEQYF
abundance: -; d_gene: -; v_gene: TRBV15; j_gene: TRBJ2-3; CDR3nt: TGTGCCACCAGCAGTAGCACAGATACGCAGTATTTT; CDR3aa: CATSSSTDTQYF
abundance: -; d_gene: -; v_gene: TRBV3-1/TRBV3-2; j_gene: TRBJ2-7; CDR3nt: TGTGCCAGCAGCCGTCCACCATACTCCTACGAGCAGTACTTC; CDR3aa: CASSRPPYSYEQYF
abundance: once; d_gene: -; v_gene: TRBV14; j_gene: TRBJ2-1; CDR3nt: TGTGCCAGCAGCCAAGATCTATCCGGAAATGAGCAGTTCTTC; CDR3aa: CASSQDLSGNEQFF
abundance: -; d_gene: TRBD1; v_gene: TRBV3-1/TRBV3-2; j_gene: TRBJ2-1; CDR3nt: TGTGCCAGCAGCCAAGATCCACAGGGGGATCGCTACAATGAGCAGTTCTTC; CDR3aa: CASSQDPQGDRYNEQFF
abundance: -; d_gene: -; v_gene: TRBV28; j_gene: TRBJ1-2; CDR3nt: TGTGCCAGCAGGTCCTGGGGCGGGTGGGCTAACTATGGCTACACCTTC; CDR3aa: CASRSWGGWANYGYTF
abundance: -; d_gene: -; v_gene: TRBV5-5; j_gene: TRBJ2-7; CDR3nt: TGTGCCAGCAGCTACAGGGCCTCTATATCCTACGAGCAGTACTTC; CDR3aa: CASSYRASISYEQYF
abundance: -; d_gene: -; v_gene: TRBV2; j_gene: TRBJ1-6; CDR3nt: TGTGCCAGCAGTGCCTTACAGGGAGGTTCACCCCTCCACTTT; CDR3aa: CASSALQGGSPLHF
abundance: -; d_gene: TRBD1; v_gene: TRBV11-2; j_gene: TRBJ2-7; CDR3nt: TGTGCCAGCAGCCCCGACGCAGGGGGCTCCTACGAGCAGTACTTC; CDR3aa: CASSPDAGGSYEQYF
abundance: -; d_gene: -; v_gene: TRBV19; j_gene: TRBJ2-1; CDR3nt: TGTGCCAGTAGTATCTCCATAGGGTACGATGAGCAGTTCTTC; CDR3aa: CASSISIGYDEQFF
abundance: -; d_gene: -; v_gene: TRBV4-3; j_gene: TRBJ1-1; CDR3nt: TGCGCCAGCAGCCAAGATGAAATTAGGACAGTCTTTTACACTGAAGCTTTCTTT; CDR3aa: CASSQDEIRTVFYTEAFF
abundance: -; d_gene: -; v_gene: TRBV28; j_gene: TRBJ2-5; CDR3nt: TGTGCCAGCAGTTTGGGTGAGACCCAGTACTTC; CDR3aa: CASSLGETQYF
abundance: -; d_gene: TRBD2; v_gene: TRBV11-2; j_gene: TRBJ2-7; CDR3nt: TGTGCCAGCAGCTTGGGGGGGGTAACCTACGAGCAGTACTTC; CDR3aa: CASSLGGVTYEQYF
abundance: once; d_gene: TRBD2; v_gene: TRBV6-6; j_gene: TRBJ2-7; CDR3nt: TGTGCCAGCAGTCACGGACTAGGAGGCTACGAGCAGTACTTC; CDR3aa: CASSHGLGGYEQYF
abundance: -; d_gene: TRBD1; v_gene: TRBV19; j_gene: TRBJ1-1; CDR3nt: TGTGCCAGTAGTATTAGCAGGGGGCGGGGCACTGAAGCTTTCTTT; CDR3aa: CASSISRGRGTEAFF
abundance: -; d_gene: -; v_gene: TRBV2; j_gene: TRBJ2-4; CDR3nt: TGTGCCAGGGGGGACGGACGGGCCGGAAACATTCAGTACTTC; CDR3aa: CARGDGRAGNIQYF
abundance: -; d_gene: TRBD2; v_gene: TRBV5-4; j_gene: TRBJ2-3; CDR3nt: TGTGCCAGCAGCTTGGAGCTAGCGGGGGCCGTCAGCACAGATACGCAGTATTTT; CDR3aa: CASSLELAGAVSTDTQYF
abundance: -; d_gene: -; v_gene: TRBV9; j_gene: TRBJ1-2; CDR3nt: TGTGCCAGCAGCGTATTACTGGCAGACGGCTACACCTTC; CDR3aa: CASSVLLADGYTF
abundance: -; d_gene: -; v_gene: TRBV29-1; j_gene: TRBJ2-2; CDR3nt: TGCAGCGTTGACCTGCAGATCACCGGGGAGCTGTTTTTT; CDR3aa: CSVDLQITGELFF
abundance: -; d_gene: TRBD2; v_gene: TRBV11-3; j_gene: TRBJ2-5; CDR3nt: TGTGCCAGCAGCTTTAGGGAGGGTTTGACCCAGTACTTC; CDR3aa: CASSFREGLTQYF
abundance: once; d_gene: TRBD2; v_gene: TRBV6-5; j_gene: TRBJ2-7; CDR3nt: TGTGCCAGCAGTTACGCCCCGAGCGGGGCGGCCGAGCAGTACTTC; CDR3aa: CASSYAPSGAAEQYF
abundance: -; d_gene: -; v_gene: TRBV12-5; j_gene: TRBJ2-7; CDR3nt: TGTGCTAGTGGTCCGCTGGGGATAACCTACGAGCAGTACTTC; CDR3aa: CASGPLGITYEQYF
abundance: -; d_gene: -; v_gene: TRBV28; j_gene: TRBJ2-7; CDR3nt: TGTGCCAGCAGTTCGACAAGCCCATTCTACGAGCAGTACTTC; CDR3aa: CASSSTSPFYEQYF
abundance: -; d_gene: -; v_gene: TRBV7-8; j_gene: TRBJ1-5; CDR3nt: TGTGCCAGCAGCTTAGGGTCCGCGGGGGCGAGTCGGGACAATCAGCCCCAGCATTTT; CDR3aa: CASSLGSAGASRDNQPQHF
abundance: -; d_gene: -; v_gene: TRBV7-9; j_gene: TRBJ2-3; CDR3nt: TGTGCCAGCAGCTTAGGGGGCGGCGGAAGGGCAGATACGCAGTATTTT; CDR3aa: CASSLGGGGRADTQYF
abundance: -; d_gene: TRBD2; v_gene: TRBV5-1; j_gene: TRBJ2-2; CDR3nt: TGCGCCAGCAGCACCCGGGAGGCGGGGACCGGGGAGCTGTTTTTT; CDR3aa: CASSTREAGTGELFF
abundance: -; d_gene: -; v_gene: TRBV19; j_gene: TRBJ2-5; CDR3nt: TGTGCCAGTAGAACAAGTCGGGGAAGAGAGACCCAGTACTTC; CDR3aa: CASRTSRGRETQYF
abundance: -; d_gene: TRBD1; v_gene: TRBV4-3; j_gene: TRBJ2-7; CDR3nt: TGCGCCAGCCGCCCCGGGACAGGGCTTTACGAGCAGTACTTC; CDR3aa: CASRPGTGLYEQYF